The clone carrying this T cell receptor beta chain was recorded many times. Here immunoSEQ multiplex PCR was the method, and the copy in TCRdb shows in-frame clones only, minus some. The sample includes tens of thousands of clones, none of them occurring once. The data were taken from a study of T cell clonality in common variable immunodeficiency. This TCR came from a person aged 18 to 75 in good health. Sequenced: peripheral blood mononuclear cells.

The DNA read from the CDR3 is TGCGCCAGCAGCTCGGTGCGGGGCAAAGCTAACTATGGC. Translating gives CASSSVRGKANYG. Given in full, the CDR3 is CASSSVRGKANYGYTF. The chain couples TRBV5-1 to TRBJ1-2; TRBD1 might be the D (5 bases). The CDR3 extends 3 residues past the end of the read, so its final part is completed from the germline J gene. Trimming removed 3 bases from V and 0 bases from J, with 15 bases in between. This CDR3 has 16 residues. Germline V gene data show CDR1 as SGHRS and CDR2 as YFSETQ.